These 14 T cell receptor beta chains were all obtained from the same sample, sequenced in a study of response to subunit inactivated influenza vaccine. Using its own MiXCR run on the RT-PCR reads, TCRdb lists one record per CDR3 protein. This table has about 700,000 distinct CDR3 sequences, approximately 13% appearing once. The source was PBMCs from blood, collected roughly 2 weeks before vaccination. The receptors shown here come from a man aged 50 to 60 who received an inactivated influenza vaccine.

This clonotype has just a few counts. The V and J genes are TRBV4-2 and TRBJ1-2; D is unclear. The CDR3 loop spans 15 amino acids. V dropped 1 base and J dropped 3 bases, with 12 bases sitting between them. Germline loops: CDR1 LGHNA, CDR2 YNFKEQ. The CDR3 region has the DNA TGTGCCAGCAGCCAAGTGGCCGAGTCATACTATGGCTACACCTTC. Protein product: CASSQVAESYYGYTF.

The chain carries TRBV7-8 and TRBJ2-5; 7 nucleotides match TRBD1. This CDR3 comprises 16 residues. Germline V gives CDR1 SGHVS, CDR2 FQNEAQ. With 3 bases clipped from V and 1 base from J, the junction kept 8 bases outside the gene matches. The CDR3, as DNA: TGTGCCAGCAGCTTGAATTTCGGGACAGTCCAAGAGACCCAGTACTTC. It is translated as CASSLNFGTVQETQYF.

In regard to this clonotype: One junction end does not reproduce the germline sequence, and a read error may be involved. The V gene is TRBV7-8, the J gene TRBJ1-5; D not certain. The CDR3 extends over 19 amino acids. Germline V gene data show CDR1 as SGHVS and CDR2 as FQNEAQ. The CDR3 sequence: CASSPWILTGIWSSQPQHF. The CDR3 DNA reads TGTGCCAGCAGCCCGTGGATCCTAACGGGCATCTGGAGCAGTCAGCCCCAGCATTTT.

The CDR3 loop reads CASSLDGNPLRETQYF. The CDR3 nucleotides are TGTGCCAGCAGTCTCGACGGGAACCCCTTGCGAGAGACCCAGTACTTC. This rearrangement joins TRBV6-2 or TRBV6-3 to TRBJ2-5, with D possibly matching TRBD2 (5 bases). V was cut by 5 bases and J by 4 bases, with 20 bases left in between. The CDR3 length is 16 residues. Germline-derived CDR1 and CDR2 are MNHEY and SVGEGT.

The V call is TRBV10-3, the J call TRBJ1-6; 10 nucleotides align to TRBD1. Germline V gene lookup returns CDR1 ENHRY and CDR2 SYGVKD. This CDR3 has 14 amino acids. J was trimmed by 9 bases and V by 4 bases; bases with no gene match: 3. The CDR3 sequence: CAISADRGVSPLHF. In DNA form, the CDR3 reads TGTGCCATCAGTGCGGACAGGGGGGTTTCACCCCTCCACTTT.

The gene calls are TRBV6-5 and TRBJ2-2, with D possibly matching TRBD2 (5 bases). Germline V gene sequence: CDR1 MNHEY, CDR2 SVGAGI. The V end lost 2 bases, the J end lost 0 bases, and 10 bases lay between the germline ends. This CDR3 contains 16 residues. The CDR3 here is CASSYGSGTNTGELFF. The CDR3 region has the DNA TGTGCCAGCAGTTACGGGAGCGGAACGAACACCGGGGAGCTGTTTTTT.

The chain uses TRBV28 and TRBJ2-7, with a tentative D call TRBD2 (7 bases). Trimming removed 10 bases from V and 0 bases from J, with 16 bases in between. Germline CDR1 MDHEN, CDR2 SYDVKM. The CDR3 loop spans 14 amino acids. CDR3 DNA sequence: TGTGCCACGGCGGGGGCGGGAGACTCCTACGAGCAGTACTTC. This codes for CATAGAGDSYEQYF.

This clonotype showed up just a few times. V and J are TRBV9 and TRBJ2-2; TRBD1 might be the D (6 bases). Per the germline V gene, CDR1 is SGDLS and CDR2 is YYNGEE. The CDR3 is 14 amino acids. V lost 4 bases to trimming and J lost 6 bases, with 13 bases between them. The CDR3 sequence: CASSLGQSPGELFF. The CDR3 region has the DNA TGTGCCAGCAGCCTTGGACAGTCCCCCGGGGAGCTGTTTTTT.

CDR3 in DNA: TGTGCCAGCAGCCGTCCCTGGCCTCTAGCGGGGAGCTCCTACAATGAGCAGTTCTTC. This codes for CASSRPWPLAGSSYNEQFF. The genes are TRBV4-2 and TRBJ2-1; TRBD2 aligns across 9 bases. The CDR3 consists of 19 residues. The germline V gene encodes CDR1 LGHNA and CDR2 YNFKEQ. Losses at the gene ends were 4 bases for V and 0 bases for J; bases not matched to a gene: 13.

CDR3 sequence reads: CSAMTSGGANEQFF. In DNA form, the CDR3 reads TGCAGTGCTATGACTAGCGGGGGGGCCAATGAGCAGTTCTTC. The rearrangement links TRBV20-1 to TRBJ2-1, with 14 positions matching TRBD2. The CDR3 has 14 residues. Germline V gene sequence: CDR1 DFQATT, CDR2 SNEGSKA (reference sequence). V shed 4 bases and J 6 bases; nucleotides not matched to a gene: 2.

This clonotype has ten or more counts. V is TRBV12-3 or TRBV12-4 and J is TRBJ2-2; unclear D gene. The V gene lost 3 bases and the J gene lost 1 base, with 3 bases spanning the gap. This CDR3 has 13 amino acids. The CDR3 region is CASSFMNTGELFF. CDR3 coding DNA: TGTGCCAGCAGTTTTATGAACACCGGGGAGCTGTTTTTT.

There are a few counts of this clonotype. The gene calls are TRBV7-8 and TRBJ2-5; D uncertain. Deletions cut 5 bases from V and 4 bases from J, with 17 bases between. Per germline, CDR1 SGHVS and CDR2 FQNEAQ. The CDR3 spans 15 residues. The CDR3 nucleotides are TGTGCCAGCAGCCTGGAGAGGACCTTGCGAGAGACCCAGTACTTC. It yields the protein CASSLERTLRETQYF.

In its sample, this clonotype was seen many times. This chain uses TRBV7-9 with TRBJ2-7; 7 bases map to TRBD2. Per germline, CDR1 SEHNR and CDR2 FQNEAQ (reference sequence). The CDR3 contains 13 residues. J gave up 7 bases and V 4 bases, and 7 bases lay outside the gene matches. The CDR3 DNA is TGTGCCAGCAGCTGGGGGGGGTTCGAGGAGCAGTACTTC. Translated, it gives CASSWGGFEEQYF.

The chain is built from TRBV15 and TRBJ2-7; 7 nucleotides agree with TRBD1. Germline V lookup: CDR1 LNHNV, CDR2 YYDKDF (reference sequence). The CDR3 totals 13 residues. With 3 bases clipped from V and 6 bases from J, the junction kept 5 bases outside the gene matches. In nucleotides, the CDR3 is TGTGCCACCAGCAGGTTGACAGGGACCGAGCAGTACTTC. Its protein product is CATSRLTGTEQYF.